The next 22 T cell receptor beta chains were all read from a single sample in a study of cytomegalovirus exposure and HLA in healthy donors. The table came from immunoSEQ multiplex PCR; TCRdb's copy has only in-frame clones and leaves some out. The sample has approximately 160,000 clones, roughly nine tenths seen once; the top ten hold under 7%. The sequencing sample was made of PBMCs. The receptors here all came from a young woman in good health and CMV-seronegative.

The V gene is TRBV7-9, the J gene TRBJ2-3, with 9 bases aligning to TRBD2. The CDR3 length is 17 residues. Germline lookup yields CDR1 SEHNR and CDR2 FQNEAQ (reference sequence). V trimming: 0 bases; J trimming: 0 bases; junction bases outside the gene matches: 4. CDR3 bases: TGTGCCAGCAGCTTAGCGGTAGCGGGAGAGAGCACAGATACGCAGTATTTT. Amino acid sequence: CASSLAVAGESTDTQYF. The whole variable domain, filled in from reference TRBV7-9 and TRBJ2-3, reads DTGVSQNPRHKITKRGQNVTFRCDPISEHNRLYWYRQTLGQGPEFLTYFQNEAQLEKSRLLSDRFSAERPKGSFSTLEIQRTEQGDSAMYLCASSLAVAGESTDTQYFGPGTRLTVL.

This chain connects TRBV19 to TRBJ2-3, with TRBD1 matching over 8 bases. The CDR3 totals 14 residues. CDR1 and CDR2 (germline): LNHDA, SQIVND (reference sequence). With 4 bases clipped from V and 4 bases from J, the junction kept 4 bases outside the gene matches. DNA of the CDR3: TGTGCCAGTAGTAAAGACAGGGGAGCAGATACGCAGTATTTT. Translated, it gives CASSKDRGADTQYF.

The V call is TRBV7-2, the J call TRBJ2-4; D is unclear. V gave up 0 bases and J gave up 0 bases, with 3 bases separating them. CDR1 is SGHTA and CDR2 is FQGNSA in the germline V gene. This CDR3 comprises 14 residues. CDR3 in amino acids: CASSLAGAKNIQYF. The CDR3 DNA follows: TGTGCCAGCAGCTTAGCGGGAGCCAAAAACATTCAGTACTTC.

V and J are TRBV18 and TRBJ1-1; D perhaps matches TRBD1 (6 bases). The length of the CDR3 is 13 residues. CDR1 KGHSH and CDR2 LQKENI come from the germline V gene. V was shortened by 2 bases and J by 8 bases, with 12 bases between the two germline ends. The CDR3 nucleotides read TGTGCCAGCTCACCAAAACAGGGTCAGGAAGCTTTCTTT. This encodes CASSPKQGQEAFF.

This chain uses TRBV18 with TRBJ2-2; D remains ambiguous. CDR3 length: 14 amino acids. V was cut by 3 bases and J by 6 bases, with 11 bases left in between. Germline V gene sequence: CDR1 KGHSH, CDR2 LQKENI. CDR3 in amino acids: CASSPRLDPGELFF. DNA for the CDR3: TGTGCCAGCTCACCTAGGCTAGACCCCGGGGAGCTGTTTTTT.

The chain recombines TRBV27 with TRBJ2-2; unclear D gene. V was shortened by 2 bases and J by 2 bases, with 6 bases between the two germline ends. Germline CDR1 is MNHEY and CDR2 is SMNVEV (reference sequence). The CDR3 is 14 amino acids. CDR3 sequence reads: CASSLKRNTGELFF. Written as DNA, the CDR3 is TGTGCCAGCAGTTTAAAACGAAACACCGGGGAGCTGTTTTTT.

In DNA form, the CDR3 reads TGTGCCAGCACTCAGGGGGCTTGGGAGACCCAGTACTTC. Translated: CASTQGAWETQYF. The gene calls are TRBV2 and TRBJ2-5, with 8 bases aligning to TRBD1. V dropped 7 bases and J dropped 5; count of bases not matched to a gene: 6. The CDR3 has 13 residues. In germline, CDR1 is SNHLY, CDR2 FYNNEI. The whole variable domain, filled in from reference TRBV2 and TRBJ2-5, reads EPEVTQTPSHQVTQMGQEVILRCVPISNHLYFYWYRQILGQKVEFLVSFYNNEISEKSEIFDDQFSVERPDGSNFTLKIRSTKLEDSAMYFCASTQGAWETQYFGPGTRLLVL.

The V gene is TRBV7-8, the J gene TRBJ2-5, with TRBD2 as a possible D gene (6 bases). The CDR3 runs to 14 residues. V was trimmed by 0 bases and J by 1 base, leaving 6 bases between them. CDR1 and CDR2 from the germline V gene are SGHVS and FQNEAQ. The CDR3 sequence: CASSLASGQETQYF. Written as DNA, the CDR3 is TGTGCCAGCAGCTTAGCTAGCGGCCAAGAGACCCAGTACTTC.

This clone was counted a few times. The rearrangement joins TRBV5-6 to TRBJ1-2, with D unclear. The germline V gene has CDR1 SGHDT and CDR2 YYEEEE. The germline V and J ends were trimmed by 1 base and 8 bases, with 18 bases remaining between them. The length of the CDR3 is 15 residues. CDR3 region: CASSLLGEGLGGYTF. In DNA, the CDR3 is TGTGCCAGCAGCTTGCTCGGAGAGGGATTAGGAGGCTACACCTTC.

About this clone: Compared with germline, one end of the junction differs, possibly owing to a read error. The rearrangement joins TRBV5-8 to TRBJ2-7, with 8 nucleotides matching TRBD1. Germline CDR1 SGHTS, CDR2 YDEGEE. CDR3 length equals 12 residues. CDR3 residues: CASSLTGTGPSF. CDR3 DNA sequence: TGTGCCAGCAGCTTGACCGGGACAGGCCCTTCCTTC.

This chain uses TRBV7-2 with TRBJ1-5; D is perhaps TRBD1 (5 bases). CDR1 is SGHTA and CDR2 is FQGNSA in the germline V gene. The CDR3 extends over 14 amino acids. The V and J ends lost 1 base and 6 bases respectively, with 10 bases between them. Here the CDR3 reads CASSLGTLSQPQHF. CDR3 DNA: TGTGCCAGCAGCTTAGGGACACTCAGTCAGCCCCAGCATTTT.

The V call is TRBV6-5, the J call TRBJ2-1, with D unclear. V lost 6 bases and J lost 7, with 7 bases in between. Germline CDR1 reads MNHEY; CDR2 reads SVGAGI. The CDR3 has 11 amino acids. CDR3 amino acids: CASSKGNEQFF. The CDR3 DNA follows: TGTGCCAGCAGCAAAGGGAATGAGCAGTTCTTC.

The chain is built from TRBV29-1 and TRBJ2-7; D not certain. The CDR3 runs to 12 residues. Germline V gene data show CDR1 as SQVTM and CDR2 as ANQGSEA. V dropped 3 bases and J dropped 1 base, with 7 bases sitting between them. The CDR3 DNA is TGCAGCGTTGAGGGCAGTTCCTACGAGCAGTACTTC. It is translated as CSVEGSSYEQYF.

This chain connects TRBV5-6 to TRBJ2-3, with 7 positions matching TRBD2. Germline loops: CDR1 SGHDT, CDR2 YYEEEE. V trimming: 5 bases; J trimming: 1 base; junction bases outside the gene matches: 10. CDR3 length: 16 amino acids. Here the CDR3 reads CASSPQGGGGTDTQYF. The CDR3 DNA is TGTGCCAGCAGTCCCCAGGGCGGGGGAGGCACAGATACGCAGTATTTT.

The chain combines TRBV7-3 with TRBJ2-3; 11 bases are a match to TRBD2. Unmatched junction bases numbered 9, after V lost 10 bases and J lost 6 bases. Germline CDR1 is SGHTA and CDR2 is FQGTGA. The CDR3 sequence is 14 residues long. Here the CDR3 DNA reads TGTGCCACCCAGCTAGCGGGAGGTCGGGATACGCAGTATTTT. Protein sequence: CATQLAGGRDTQYF.

CDR3 DNA: TGTGCCAGTAGTATCATAGGTCAGGGGAAGACTGAAGCTTTCTTT. Translation: CASSIIGQGKTEAFF. The J gene is TRBJ1-1, the V gene TRBV19; possible D gene TRBD1, 6 bases. The germline CDR1 and CDR2 sequences are LNHDA and SQIVND (reference sequence). Trimming pared 3 bases from V and 5 bases from J, leaving 16 bases between. The CDR3 is 15 residues long.

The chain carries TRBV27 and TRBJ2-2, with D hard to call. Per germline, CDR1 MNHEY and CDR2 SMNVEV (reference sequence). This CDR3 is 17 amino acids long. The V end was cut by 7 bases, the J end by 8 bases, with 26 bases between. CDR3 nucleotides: TGTGCCAGCAAAACGTCCGTATCGGTCAGCTCTAAGGGGGAGCTGTTTTTT. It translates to CASKTSVSVSSKGELFF.

The CDR3 sequence: CASTSGTGVYEQYF. CDR3 nucleotides: TGTGCCAGCACCAGTGGGACAGGGGTCTACGAGCAGTACTTC. The chain is built from TRBV25-1 and TRBJ2-7; 10 bases align to TRBD1. The CDR3 consists of 14 residues. Germline CDR1 reads MGHDK; CDR2 reads SYGVNS. The V segment lost 7 bases and the J segment 3 bases; nucleotides outside the gene matches: 6.

CDR3: CASNTVTEAFF. In nucleotides, the CDR3 is TGTGCCAGCAACACAGTCACTGAAGCTTTCTTT. The chain employs TRBV28 and TRBJ1-1; D ambiguous. Germline V gene lookup returns CDR1 MDHEN and CDR2 SYDVKM. This CDR3 comprises 11 residues. Trimming left V 7 bases short and J 4 bases short, with 7 bases between.

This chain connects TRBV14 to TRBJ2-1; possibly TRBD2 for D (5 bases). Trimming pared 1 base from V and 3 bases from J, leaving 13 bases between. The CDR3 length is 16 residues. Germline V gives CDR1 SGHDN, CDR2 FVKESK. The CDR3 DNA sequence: TGTGCCAGCAGCCAAGTGGTAGAGGGTATCTACAATGAGCAGTTCTTC. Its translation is CASSQVVEGIYNEQFF.

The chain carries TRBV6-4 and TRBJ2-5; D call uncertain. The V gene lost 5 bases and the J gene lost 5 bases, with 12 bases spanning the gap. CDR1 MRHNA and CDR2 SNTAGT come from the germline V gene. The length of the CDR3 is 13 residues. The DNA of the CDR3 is TGTGCCAGCAGTACCACGCCATCGGAGACCCAGTACTTC. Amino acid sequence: CASSTTPSETQYF.

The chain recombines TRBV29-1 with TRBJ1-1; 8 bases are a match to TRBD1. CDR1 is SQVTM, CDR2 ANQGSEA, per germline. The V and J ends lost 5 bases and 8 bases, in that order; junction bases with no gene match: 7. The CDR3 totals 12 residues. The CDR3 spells CSVLSGGGEAFF. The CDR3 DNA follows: TGCAGCGTTTTATCAGGGGGCGGGGAAGCTTTCTTT.